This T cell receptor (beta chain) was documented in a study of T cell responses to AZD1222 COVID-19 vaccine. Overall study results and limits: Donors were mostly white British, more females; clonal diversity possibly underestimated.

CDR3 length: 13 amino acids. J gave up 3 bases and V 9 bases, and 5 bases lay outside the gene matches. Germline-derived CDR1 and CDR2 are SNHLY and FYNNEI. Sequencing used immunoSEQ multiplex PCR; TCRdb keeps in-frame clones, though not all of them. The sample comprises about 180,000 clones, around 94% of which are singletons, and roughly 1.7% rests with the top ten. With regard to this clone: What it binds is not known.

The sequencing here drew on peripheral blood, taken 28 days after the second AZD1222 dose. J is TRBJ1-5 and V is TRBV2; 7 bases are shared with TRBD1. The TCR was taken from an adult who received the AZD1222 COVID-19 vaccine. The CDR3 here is CAREGQSNQPQHF. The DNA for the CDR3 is TGTGCCAGAGAGGGACAGTCCAATCAGCCCCAGCATTTT.